These 19 T cell receptor beta chains share one sample of origin, sequenced in a study of early T cells in non-severe SARS-CoV-2 infection (dated by TCRdb to about 2021). Libraries were made using 5' RACE. Sequencing used a NextSeq 500. Using fastp trimming at Q25 and MiXCR clonotype assembly, TCRdb reanalyzed the public sequencing data and kept in-frame beta chains. Every CDR3 protein is listed once, alongside the most common genes and DNA of its rows. This sample gives some 40,000 distinct CDR3 sequences in total; 5.4% of them show up just once. Around 5.8% of the sample comes from the top ten. Sequenced material: whole blood, taken at baseline. Receptors originate from an adult who was a healthcare worker with PCR-confirmed SARS-CoV-2 infection or an uninfected control (not recorded which).

The V and J genes are TRBV5-5 and TRBJ2-1, with TRBD2 matching 9 bases. The germline V gene has CDR1 SGHKS and CDR2 YYEKEE (reference sequence). The CDR3 spans 17 residues. Trimming removed 0 bases from V and 3 bases from J; junction bases left unmatched: 7. The CDR3 sequence: CASSLVVAGVDYNEQFF. For the CDR3, the DNA is TGTGCCAGCAGCTTGGTTGTAGCGGGAGTGGACTACAATGAGCAGTTCTTC.

The chain uses TRBV4-1 and TRBJ1-6; D is ambiguous. V was trimmed by 0 bases and J by 8 bases, leaving 14 bases between them. Germline V gene data show CDR1 as MGHRA and CDR2 as YSYEKL. This CDR3 is built from 16 residues. The CDR3 DNA sequence: TGCGCCAGCAGCCAAGACCACCCACCGTATTATTCACCCCTCCACTTT. It codes for CASSQDHPPYYSPLHF.

The CDR3 region has the DNA TGTGCCAGTAGTATAATTAGCGGGAGACGCGCCTACAATGAGCAGTTCTTC. This gives the protein CASSIISGRRAYNEQFF. The chain combines TRBV19 with TRBJ2-1, with 9 bases fitting TRBD2. V lost 2 bases, J lost 2 bases, and 7 bases stayed unmatched. This CDR3 comprises 17 residues. Looked up from germline, CDR1 is LNHDA and CDR2 is SQIVND (reference sequence).

V usage is TRBV12-3 or TRBV12-4 and J usage is TRBJ1-1, with 7 bases fitting TRBD1. The CDR3 totals 13 residues. J was trimmed by 2 bases and V by 10 bases; bases with no gene match: 7. CDR3 protein: CATAGTANTEAFF. CDR3 DNA sequence: TGTGCCACCGCCGGGACAGCTAACACTGAAGCTTTCTTT.

This clonotype showed up just a few times. The V call is TRBV11-3, the J call TRBJ2-1, with D unresolved. The ends were cut back, 9 bases at V and 1 base at J, with 10 bases in the middle. Germline CDR1 is SGHNT and CDR2 is YENEEA. The CDR3 covers 13 residues. CDR3 region: CASGWGSYNEQFF. The CDR3 DNA reads as TGTGCCAGTGGTTGGGGATCCTACAATGAGCAGTTCTTC.

This clonotype was found many times. V gene TRBV4-1 combines with J gene TRBJ2-1; 11 nucleotides match TRBD2. Germline CDR1 is MGHRA and CDR2 is YSYEKL. V lost 1 base to trimming and J lost 5 bases; unmatched junction nucleotides: 1. This CDR3 is built from 15 residues. The CDR3 DNA reads as TGCGCCAGCAGCCAAGGACTAGCGGGAAACAATGAGCAGTTCTTC. Residues: CASSQGLAGNNEQFF.

There are many counts of this clonotype. The rearrangement joins TRBV6-5 to TRBJ2-3, with D possibly matching TRBD1 (6 bases). The V end was cut by 0 bases, the J end by 2 bases, with 12 bases between. The CDR3 extends over 16 amino acids. From germline, CDR1 is MNHEY and CDR2 SVGAGI. The CDR3 nucleotides read TGTGCCAGCAGTTACTCGAGTCAGGGGCCCACAGATACGCAGTATTTT. It yields the protein CASSYSSQGPTDTQYF.

This clonotype was picked up many times. V usage is TRBV29-1 and J usage is TRBJ1-2; TRBD1 is a possible D gene (6 bases). This CDR3 has 14 residues. V was trimmed by 1 base and J by 6 bases, leaving 15 bases between them. CDR1 is SQVTM, CDR2 ANQGSEA, per germline. DNA for the CDR3: TGCAGCGTTGAAGTCAGGGGCAGGGGTCATGGCTACACCTTC. It yields the protein CSVEVRGRGHGYTF.

This clonotype showed up many times. V is TRBV29-1 and J is TRBJ1-2, with D unresolved. CDR1 is SQVTM, CDR2 ANQGSEA, per germline. CDR3 length: 12 amino acids. The germline V and J ends were trimmed by 7 bases and 2 bases, with 11 bases remaining between them. The CDR3 region has the DNA TGCAGCGGGCGCCGACCGAACTATGGCTACACCTTC. As protein: CSGRRPNYGYTF.

This clonotype has just a few counts. V usage is TRBV2 and J usage is TRBJ2-7, with 10 bases fitting TRBD2. The trim removed 6 bases at V and 7 bases at J, leaving 6 bases unmatched. The germline CDR1 and CDR2 sequences are SNHLY and FYNNEI. The CDR3 has 13 residues. The CDR3 here is CASSAWTSGEQYV. The CDR3 DNA sequence: TGTGCCAGCAGCGCCTGGACTAGCGGAGAGCAGTACGTC.

The chain carries TRBV29-1 and TRBJ2-3, with D perhaps being TRBD1 or TRBD2 (5 bases each). The V end was cut by 4 bases, the J end by 8 bases, with 22 bases between. This CDR3 is 15 amino acids long. The V gene's germline CDR1 is SQVTM and CDR2 ANQGSEA. In DNA form, the CDR3 reads TGCAGCGTTGGGGGGTCGGGCGAGCCCAACCCTACGCAGTATTTT. This encodes CSVGGSGEPNPTQYF.

This clonotype was seen many times. The J gene is TRBJ1-3, the V gene TRBV7-8; D is unresolved. The CDR3 sequence is 14 residues long. Trimming took off 1 base at V and 4 bases at J, with 8 bases between the two ends. The germline gives CDR1 SGHVS, CDR2 FQNEAQ. The CDR3: CASSLVEGGNTIYF. CDR3 bases: TGTGCCAGCAGCTTAGTAGAGGGCGGAAACACCATATATTTT.

This clonotype showed up many times. The chain uses TRBV5-6 and TRBJ1-2; a possible D gene is TRBD1 (5 bases). CDR1 is SGHDT, CDR2 YYEEEE, per germline. CDR3 size: 17 residues. The V and J ends lost 0 bases and 4 bases respectively, with 19 bases between them. The CDR3 bases are TGTGCCAGCAGCTTGGAAACCCCCGGGACCGATCCCTATGGCTACACCTTC. It translates to CASSLETPGTDPYGYTF.

This chain links TRBV4-1 with TRBJ1-1; D may be TRBD1 (5 bases). Trimming pared 0 bases from V and 4 bases from J, leaving 15 bases between. The CDR3 contains 16 residues. CDR1 and CDR2 (germline): MGHRA, YSYEKL. The CDR3 loop reads CASSQDPRGFVTEAFF. In nucleotides, the CDR3 is TGCGCCAGCAGCCAAGATCCCCGGGGCTTTGTCACTGAAGCTTTCTTT.

V gene TRBV3-1 combines with J gene TRBJ1-6; D possibly corresponds to TRBD1 (5 bases). Germline V lookup: CDR1 LGHDT, CDR2 YNNKEL (reference sequence). The V end was cut by 3 bases, the J end by 5 bases, with 8 bases between. The CDR3 loop spans 14 amino acids. The CDR3 nucleotides are TGTGCCAGCAGCCAGGGACGGAATAATTCACCCCTCCACTTT. Amino acid sequence: CASSQGRNNSPLHF.

The sample holds many counts of this clonotype. The chain combines TRBV7-3 with TRBJ2-7, with 8 bases matching TRBD1. J gave up 2 bases and V 5 bases, and 8 bases lay outside the gene matches. The CDR3 spans 15 residues. Per the germline V gene, CDR1 is SGHTA and CDR2 is FQGTGA. The chain's CDR3 is CASSASGTGPYEQYF. The CDR3 bases are TGTGCCAGCAGCGCATCCGGGACAGGTCCCTACGAGCAGTACTTC. The full variable domain, its missing parts supplied by reference TRBV7-3 and TRBJ2-7, is GAGVSQTPSNKVTEKGKYVELRCDPISGHTALYWYRQSLGQGPEFLIYFQGTGAADDSGLPNDRFFAVRPEGSVSTLKIQRTERGDSAVYLCASSASGTGPYEQYFGPGTRLTVT.

This clonotype was seen at least ten times. This rearrangement joins TRBV12-3 or TRBV12-4 to TRBJ1-1, with 9 bases lining up with TRBD1. The trim removed 6 bases at V and 1 base at J, leaving 3 bases unmatched. This CDR3 spans 14 amino acids. For the CDR3, the DNA is TGTGCCAGCAGGGAACAGGGGGCGAACACTGAAGCTTTCTTT. Its translation: CASREQGANTEAFF.

This clonotype was counted ten times or more. The chain carries TRBV6-1 and TRBJ2-7; perhaps TRBD2 as D (5 bases). Germline CDR1 MNHNS, CDR2 SASEGT. V was cut by 4 bases and J by 2 bases, with 12 bases left in between. The CDR3 is 14 amino acids. CDR3 sequence (DNA): TGTGCCAGCAGTGTTCCACTAGGTACCTACGAGCAGTACTTC. Its protein product is CASSVPLGTYEQYF.

This clonotype has at least ten counts. This CDR3 is CAIGTAHNQETQYF. CDR3 nucleotide sequence: TGTGCCATCGGGACGGCACACAACCAAGAGACCCAGTACTTC. The V call is TRBV6-1, the J call TRBJ2-5; possibly TRBD1 or TRBD2 for D (5 bases each). Germline CDR1 and CDR2: MNHNS and SASEGT. The ends were cut back, 10 bases at V and 0 bases at J, with 15 bases in the middle. The CDR3 is made up of 14 amino acids.